The rows below give T cell receptor beta chains drawn from one sample of a study of T cell responses to AZD1222 COVID-19 vaccine. The repertoire was sequenced with immunoSEQ multiplex PCR; TCRdb's copy has only in-frame clones and lacks some. The sample shows 200,000 to 250,000 clones, approximately 94% of them seen only once. The sequences come from peripheral blood, collected 28 days after the second dose of the MenACWY control vaccine. Receptor source: an adult who received the MenACWY meningococcal vaccine as a control. CDR3s include the opening cysteine and the closing phenylalanine or tryptophan. Fields, in order: J gene, V gene, clone size, D gene, CDR3 DNA, CDR3 protein. The D gene is left open where the match is weak. Rows give clone size only sometimes, using once, few, many, or a class for an expanded clone.

j_gene: TRBJ2-7; v_gene: TRBV7-9; abundance: .; d_gene: TRBD2; CDR3nt: TGTGCCAGCAGCTTAGGGCTAGCGGGAGGGCCCTCCTACGAGCAGTACTTC; CDR3aa: CASSLGLAGGPSYEQYF
j_gene: TRBJ1-2; v_gene: TRBV7-9; abundance: .; d_gene: TRBD1; CDR3nt: TGTGCCAGCGCAGGGGGCTTTGATGGCTACACCTTC; CDR3aa: CASAGGFDGYTF
j_gene: TRBJ2-5; v_gene: TRBV6-5; abundance: .; d_gene: TRBD1; CDR3nt: TGTGCCAGCAGTTACTTTGACAGGGTGACAGAGACCCAGTACTTC; CDR3aa: CASSYFDRVTETQYF
j_gene: TRBJ1-6; v_gene: TRBV28; abundance: few; d_gene: .; CDR3nt: TGTGCCAGCAGAGTAGAACGGGGAGGAAGGAATTCACCCCTCCACTTT; CDR3aa: CASRVERGGRNSPLHF
j_gene: TRBJ1-5; v_gene: TRBV6-2/TRBV6-3; abundance: .; d_gene: TRBD1; CDR3nt: TGTGCCAGCAGCCCTGGACAGGGGGGCCCCCCAAATCAGCCCCAGCATTTT; CDR3aa: CASSPGQGGPPNQPQHF
j_gene: TRBJ2-2; v_gene: TRBV28; abundance: .; d_gene: .; CDR3nt: TGTGCCAGCAGTTTGGGCAGGCGCGGGAACACCGGGGAGCTGTTTTTT; CDR3aa: CASSLGRRGNTGELFF
j_gene: TRBJ2-1; v_gene: TRBV27; abundance: .; d_gene: TRBD2; CDR3nt: TGTGCCAGCAGTTTGGGCGGGAGGGGGAATGAGCAGTTCTTC; CDR3aa: CASSLGGRGNEQFF
j_gene: TRBJ2-7; v_gene: TRBV4-1; abundance: .; d_gene: TRBD2; CDR3nt: TGCGCCAGCAGCCAAGCGGCGGGGGGGCCCTACGAGCAGTACTTC; CDR3aa: CASSQAAGGPYEQYF
j_gene: TRBJ2-2; v_gene: TRBV24-1; abundance: .; d_gene: TRBD2; CDR3nt: TGTGCCACCAGTGATCGGTTAGCGGGAGTGGGGGAGCTGTTTTTT; CDR3aa: CATSDRLAGVGELFF
j_gene: TRBJ1-5; v_gene: TRBV28; abundance: .; d_gene: TRBD1; CDR3nt: TGTGCCAGCAGTTTGGGTACAGGGGGGCATCAGCCCCAGCATTTT; CDR3aa: CASSLGTGGHQPQHF
j_gene: TRBJ1-1; v_gene: TRBV2; abundance: once; d_gene: .; CDR3nt: TGTGCCAGAGACACAGACGTGAACACTGAAGCTTTCTTT; CDR3aa: CARDTDVNTEAFF